This T cell receptor (beta chain) was obtained from a study of cytomegalovirus exposure and HLA in healthy donors. Study background: Clustering assigned 81% of the roughly 370 genotyped donors to the Caucasian-associated ancestry cluster. Study-wide results and caveats: Reportedly, HLA-A and HLA-B alleles of most subjects were accurately predicted from TCR beta. Across HLA loci, a later analysis found differing TCR association rates, with DRB1 most and HLA-C fewest. In a later analysis, HLA-associated beta chains showed higher expansion and lower generation probabilities than comparable chains.

Note on this clone: Its antigen is unidentified.

Amplification used 60 Vbeta primers and 13 Jbeta primers. Repertoires were generated with immunoSEQ multiplex PCR, while TCRdb's copy carries only in-frame clones and drops some. The sample shows under 250,000 clones, about 86% of them seen only once. The specimen was PBMCs. This TCR was recovered from a woman aged 55 to 70 in good health and CMV-seropositive.

The CDR3, as DNA: TGTGCCAGCAGTTCGAGACTAGCGGGAGTGGCTATTTGTTCGCAGTTCTTC. Protein: CASSSRLAGVAICSQFF. The chain carries TRBV28 and TRBJ2-1; TRBD2 matches 12 bases. The germline V gene has CDR1 MDHEN and CDR2 SYDVKM. This CDR3 has 17 residues. V lost 4 bases and J lost 12; bases outside the gene matches: 16.